What follows describes a single T cell receptor (beta chain). Per the original methods: The assay estimated nucleated cells by amplifying reference gene primers. Method: immunoSEQ multiplex PCR; TCRdb's copy keeps in-frame clones and lacks some. That table furnishes V, J and clone size, whereas the DNA furnished D and trimming. Among 220,000 or so clones listed, roughly 80% were seen once. This record belongs to a study of blood T cell repertoires in COVID-19. Study-level background: Samples came from the United States, Italy and Spain, spanning acute and convalescent COVID-19. T cells, B-cell-depleted T cells, or PBMCs provided the cDNA or gDNA that served as material.

CDR1 and CDR2 (germline): MDHEN, SYDVKM. CDR3 size: 16 residues. The V gene end was trimmed by 6 bases and the J gene end by 5 bases; junction bases not matched to a gene: 12. The sequenced material came from peripheral blood. The source of this sequence is a woman in her sixties or seventies with acute or convalescent COVID-19. The chain employs TRBV28 and TRBJ1-5, with TRBD1 matching 8 bases. CDR3 in DNA: TGTGCCAGCAGATCCCCGGGACAGGCATGGTATCAGCCCCAGCATTTT. Translation gives CASRSPGQAWYQPQHF.